This TCR beta chain was documented in a study of blood T cell repertoires in COVID-19. For the study at large: Collection of acute and convalescent COVID-19 samples took place in the United States, Italy and Spain. T cells, B-cell-depleted T cells, or PBMCs provided the cDNA or gDNA that served as material.

Per the original data handling: Reference gene primer amplification gave estimated nucleated cell counts. TCRdb's copy holds only in-frame clones and misses some; the assay was immunoSEQ multiplex PCR. The V and J calls and clone size are taken from that table; D and trimming were inferred from the DNA. The sample carries about 78,000 clones, 86% recorded once. The clonotype originates from a man between 45 and 60 years old with active or convalescent COVID-19. The sample taken for sequencing was peripheral blood.

The CDR3 is CASSTVGQNSRFF. DNA for the CDR3: TGTGCCAGCAGTACCGTCGGACAGAATTCGCGGTTCTTC. This sequence joins TRBV6-5 and TRBJ2-1, with D maybe TRBD1 (6 bases). Per the germline V gene, CDR1 is MNHEY and CDR2 is SVGAGI. Trimming stripped 5 bases from V and 15 bases from J, with 20 bases between. CDR3 length equals 13 residues.